The clone carrying this T cell receptor beta chain occurred a few times. Its antigen is not known. Trimming took 0 bases from V and 7 from J, leaving 12 bases between them. This CDR3 is 15 amino acids long. From germline, CDR1 is LGHNA and CDR2 YSLEER. These data come from a study of radiotherapy plus CTLA-4 blockade in lung cancer. Notes on the study in general: Among reported predictors of response, early blood T cell clone dynamics with interferon-beta performed best.

Clones were read by immunoSEQ multiplex PCR, and TCRdb kept only the in-frame ones, dropping some. The repertoire consists of 15,000 to 20,000 clones, with roughly 86% occurring once and the leading ten covering around 20%. Sequencing was performed on peripheral blood, taken from a patient treated with radiotherapy plus ipilimumab. The V call is TRBV4-3, the J call TRBJ1-4, with D possibly matching TRBD1 (5 bases). The clonotype originates from a human donor with non-small cell lung cancer whose response to radiotherapy plus ipilimumab could not be evaluated. The CDR3 region is CASSQDGGASEKLFF. The CDR3 DNA reads as TGCGCCAGCAGCCAAGATGGAGGGGCCAGTGAAAAACTGTTTTTT.